The 13 T cell receptor beta chains below were found in one sample sequenced in a study of T cell responses to AZD1222 COVID-19 vaccine. Some clones are missing from TCRdb's copy, which holds only in-frame ones; the method was immunoSEQ multiplex PCR. The sample consists of 120,000 or so clones, about nine tenths of them appearing once. Sequencing was performed on peripheral blood, taken on day 0 of AZD1222 vaccination. Receptor source: an adult in good health.

About this clone itself: Other DNA sequences in the same sample also yield this CDR3. CDR3 sequence reads: CSVVGRMNTEAFF. The CDR3 DNA reads TGCAGCGTTGTAGGCAGGATGAACACTGAAGCTTTCTTT. V and J are TRBV29-1 and TRBJ1-1; D remains unclear. V lost 4 bases and J 0 bases, leaving 9 bases between the germline ends. CDR3 size: 13 residues. Germline loops: CDR1 SQVTM, CDR2 ANQGSEA.

This clone has only one observation. The J gene is TRBJ1-2, the V gene TRBV23-1, with a weak D call TRBD1 (5 bases). TRBV23-1 is placed among ORFs of uncertain function. Trimming took off 8 bases at V and 8 bases at J, with 9 bases between the two ends. This CDR3 contains 10 residues. This CDR3 reads CASGREGYTF. DNA of the CDR3: TGCGCCAGCGGCAGGGAAGGCTACACCTTC.

This chain uses TRBV7-3 with TRBJ1-5; 7 bases are shared with TRBD1. The V and J ends lost 1 base and 9 bases, in that order; junction bases with no gene match: 6. This CDR3 is 14 amino acids long. The V gene's germline CDR1 is SGHTA and CDR2 FQGTGA. CDR3 DNA: TGTGCCAGCAGCTTAAGTACAGGGGAACGGCCCCAGCATTTT. Translated: CASSLSTGERPQHF.

The rearrangement links TRBV11-2 to TRBJ1-3; weak D call: TRBD1 (5 bases). V was pared by 3 bases and J by 1 base, with 10 bases between. The CDR3 is 15 residues long. The germline V gene encodes CDR1 SGHAT and CDR2 FQNNGV. The CDR3 sequence is CASSFRERSGNTIYF. The CDR3 bases are TGTGCCAGCAGCTTCAGGGAAAGGTCTGGAAACACCATATATTTT.

The chain carries TRBV5-1 and TRBJ2-7; perhaps D is TRBD1 or TRBD2 (5 bases each). The CDR3 is 16 amino acids. Looked up from germline, CDR1 is SGHRS and CDR2 is YFSETQ. The V end was cut by 4 bases, the J end by 4 bases, with 21 bases between. The CDR3 sequence: CASSPNTGTVGYEQYF. CDR3 in DNA: TGCGCCAGCAGCCCGAACACCGGGACCGTGGGGTACGAGCAGTACTTC.

This rearrangement joins TRBV5-1 to TRBJ1-1; 8 nucleotides match TRBD1. The V gene end was trimmed by 4 bases and the J gene end by 1 base; junction bases not matched to a gene: 3. The germline V gene encodes CDR1 SGHRS and CDR2 YFSETQ. The CDR3 runs to 14 residues. The CDR3 DNA reads as TGCGCCAGCAGCATTCAGGGGGCGAACACTGAAGCTTTCTTT. It encodes CASSIQGANTEAFF.

The chain has TRBV28 and TRBJ2-1, with 8 bases fitting TRBD2. In germline, CDR1 is MDHEN, CDR2 SYDVKM. Losses at the gene ends were 3 bases for V and 10 bases for J; bases not matched to a gene: 17. The CDR3 has 17 residues. The CDR3 sequence: CASSFGSGVPRGGEQFF. DNA for the CDR3: TGTGCCAGCAGTTTCGGTAGCGGGGTTCCAAGGGGCGGGGAGCAGTTCTTC.

This clone has just one count. The V call is TRBV27, the J call TRBJ2-5, with 8 bases aligning to TRBD1. CDR1 MNHEY and CDR2 SMNVEV come from the germline V gene (reference sequence). V shed 8 bases, J shed 2 bases, and the junction held 13 bases outside the gene matches. The CDR3 extends over 16 amino acids. The CDR3, as DNA: TGTGCCAGCCGGCCATCCCAACAGGGGGGTCAAGAGACCCAGTACTTC. Translation: CASRPSQQGGQETQYF.

The chain has TRBV5-1 and TRBJ2-5; D is possibly TRBD2 (6 bases). The CDR3 has 19 residues. Looked up from germline, CDR1 is SGHRS and CDR2 is YFSETQ. Trimming removed 0 bases from V and 4 bases from J, with 25 bases in between. In DNA form, the CDR3 reads TGCGCCAGCAGCTTGGCCCCTTTGGCGGGAAGGGCCGTAGGAGAGACCCAGTACTTC. It encodes CASSLAPLAGRAVGETQYF.

The CDR3 DNA is TGTGCCAGCAGCTTAACGGGAGGTCCGGTGGGAGGAGATACGCAGTATTTT. This codes for CASSLTGGPVGGDTQYF. The chain combines TRBV5-4 with TRBJ2-3, with TRBD2 matching over 7 bases. Germline V lookup: CDR1 SGHNT, CDR2 YYREEE (reference sequence). Trimming cost V 2 bases and J 5 bases; bases outside gene matches: 14. The CDR3 is 17 residues long.

The chain joins TRBV6-4 to TRBJ1-2, with D unclear. V lost 0 bases and J lost 6, with 8 bases in between. CDR3 length: 13 residues. From germline, CDR1 is MRHNA and CDR2 SNTAGT. DNA for the CDR3: TGTGCCAGCAGTGACTCCGACGGGGATGGCTACACCTTC. It encodes CASSDSDGDGYTF.

The chain has TRBV6-4 and TRBJ2-5, with 12 bases fitting TRBD2. V gave up 3 bases and J gave up 1 base; unmatched junction bases: 0. The CDR3 loop spans 15 amino acids. Looked up from germline, CDR1 is MRHNA and CDR2 is SNTAGT. The CDR3 DNA sequence: TGTGCCAGCAGTGAGACTAGCGGGAGCCAAGAGACCCAGTACTTC. It yields the protein CASSETSGSQETQYF.

V gene TRBV3-1 (or the pseudogene TRBV3-2) combines with J gene TRBJ2-1, with TRBD2 identical over 11 bases. Germline V CDR1 and CDR2: LGHDT, YNNKEL (reference sequence). This CDR3 region has 17 residues. The junction had 14 bases not matched to a gene; V was cut back by 5 bases and J by 8 bases. The DNA of the CDR3 is TGTGCCAGCAGCGACCCTATACTAGCGGGAGAGGGCGATGAGCAGTTCTTC. The encoded protein is CASSDPILAGEGDEQFF.